This T cell receptor (beta chain) originates from a study of regulatory T cells in long-lasting Graves disease. Study-wide results and caveats: Persistent disease showed a preference for TRBV28, TRBJ1-2 and TRBJ2-5. Graves' patients with persistent disease showed TCR diversity lower than patients newly diagnosed.

CDR3 regions were amplified by Arm-PCR using iRepertoire HTBI primers to build TCR beta libraries. TCRdb re-called the multiplex PCR reads through MiXCR, storing one row per CDR3 protein. This sample has approximately 500,000 distinct CDR3 sequences, with 20% to 25% found just once. The time point denotes: persistent/refractory GD, antithyroid drugs over 5 years with positive TRAb. There was RNA extracted from PBMCs, and the TCR library was made from it. Graves' disease diagnoses followed American Thyroid Association guidelines. Staff drew nine milliliters of peripheral blood into EDTA tubes. With 10 bases removed from V and 4 bases from J, the gap between germline ends came to 19 bases. Germline lookup yields CDR1 LNHDA and CDR2 SQIVND (reference sequence). The length of the CDR3 is 15 residues. This clonotype was found a few times. As yet, its antigen is unknown.

Specimen: peripheral blood mononuclear cells (PBMCs), collected when the disease was refractory, from a patient treated with antithyroid drugs. This sequence was found in a female donor with Graves disease. The J gene is TRBJ2-2, the V gene TRBV19, with D tentatively TRBD1 (7 bases). In DNA form, the CDR3 reads TGTGCCACCGAGGGGGCGGGATTCGGCACCGGGGAGCTGTTTTTT. Amino acids: CATEGAGFGTGELFF.